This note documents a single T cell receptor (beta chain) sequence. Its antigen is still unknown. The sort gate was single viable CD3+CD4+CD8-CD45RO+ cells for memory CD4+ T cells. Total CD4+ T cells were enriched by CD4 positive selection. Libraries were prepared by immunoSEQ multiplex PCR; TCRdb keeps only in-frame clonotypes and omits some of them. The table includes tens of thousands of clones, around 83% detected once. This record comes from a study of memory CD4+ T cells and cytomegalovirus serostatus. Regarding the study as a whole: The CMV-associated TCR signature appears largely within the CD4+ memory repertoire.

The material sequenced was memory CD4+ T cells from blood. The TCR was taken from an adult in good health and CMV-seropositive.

For the CDR3, the DNA is TGTGCCAGCAGCTTAGGCGGGCGGAGGGTTTCCTACGAGCAGTACTTC. Residues: CASSLGGRRVSYEQYF. The chain links TRBV13 to TRBJ2-7, with D possibly TRBD2 on 6 matching bases. Germline values: CDR1 PRHDT, CDR2 FYEKMQ (reference sequence). This CDR3 spans 16 amino acids. Trimming took 0 bases from V and 1 from J, leaving 13 bases between them. Full variable domain (remainder filled in from reference TRBV13 and TRBJ2-7): AAGVIQSPRHLIKEKRETATLKCYPIPRHDTVYWYQQGPGQDPQFLISFYEKMQSDKGSIPDRFSAQQFSDYHSELNMSSLELGDSALYFCASSLGGRRVSYEQYFGPGTRLTVT.